A single sample is the source of the 15 T cell receptor beta chains below, sequenced in a study of blood T cell repertoires in COVID-19. Method: immunoSEQ multiplex PCR; TCRdb's copy keeps in-frame clones and lacks some. There are 350,000 or so clones in the sample; around 90% occur only once, and 6.5% lies in the top ten. Sample: peripheral blood. These receptors all stem from a man aged 18 to 35 with active or convalescent COVID-19.

J is TRBJ1-5 and V is TRBV19; D is unresolved. Germline-derived CDR1 and CDR2 are LNHDA and SQIVND (reference sequence). The V gene lost 5 bases and the J gene lost 7 bases, with 9 bases spanning the gap. The CDR3 spans 12 residues. The CDR3 spells CASSFSGQPQHF. The CDR3 nucleotides are TGTGCCAGTAGTTTTTCCGGGCAGCCCCAGCATTTT.

The chain couples TRBV11-1 to TRBJ2-7; 7 bases are a match to TRBD1. The CDR3 loop spans 14 amino acids. CDR1 is SGHAT and CDR2 is FQDESV in the germline V gene (reference sequence). The J segment lost 4 bases and the V segment lost 4 bases, leaving 7 bases of the junction unmatched. Written as DNA, the CDR3 is TGTGCCAGCAGCTCACAGTTGACAGGGTACGAGCAGTACTTC. Translation: CASSSQLTGYEQYF.

CDR3 DNA: TGCGCCAGCAGCCAACCAACAGGGTCGCTTGGCTACACCTTC. This translates into CASSQPTGSLGYTF. The rearrangement uses TRBV4-1 and TRBJ1-2; possibly TRBD1 for D (6 bases). The CDR3 loop spans 14 amino acids. CDR1 is MGHRA and CDR2 is YSYEKL in the germline V gene. The germline V and J ends were trimmed by 2 bases and 7 bases, with 14 bases remaining between them.

The sample holds one count of this clone. The rearrangement uses TRBV11-2 and TRBJ2-7; D is ambiguous. The germline CDR1 and CDR2 sequences are SGHAT and FQNNGV. V gave up 2 bases and J gave up 6 bases, with 8 bases separating them. The CDR3 has 12 residues. The CDR3 DNA follows: TGTGCCAGCAGCTTAATTTTCGGCGAGCAGTACTTC. Its protein product is CASSLIFGEQYF.

The V and J genes are TRBV28 and TRBJ1-4, with D possibly being TRBD1 (6 bases). Trimming took off 7 bases at V and 0 bases at J, with 12 bases between the two ends. The germline CDR1 and CDR2 sequences are MDHEN and SYDVKM. The CDR3 length is 15 residues. Here the CDR3 DNA reads TGTGCCAGCACAGGGGAAGCTGCAACTAATGAAAAACTGTTTTTT. It encodes CASTGEAATNEKLFF.

Here the CDR3 reads CASSKQGPDYNSPLHF. In nucleotides, the CDR3 is TGTGCCAGCAGCAAACAGGGACCTGATTATAATTCACCCCTCCACTTT. This rearrangement joins TRBV2 to TRBJ1-6; a weak D match, TRBD1 (6 bases). There are 16 residues in the CDR3. The germline CDR1 and CDR2 sequences are SNHLY and FYNNEI. Between the trimmed V and J ends, which lost 6 bases and 4 bases, there was a span of 16 bases.

The chain is built from TRBV3-1 (or the pseudogene TRBV3-2) and TRBJ2-7; D remains ambiguous. CDR3 size: 12 residues. The V gene's germline CDR1 is LGHDT and CDR2 YNNKEL (reference sequence). Trimming took 5 bases from V and 0 from J, leaving 5 bases between them. CDR3 nucleotides: TGTGCCAGCAGCTCTTCCTCCTACGAGCAGTACTTC. This gives the protein CASSSSSYEQYF.

The V call is TRBV20-1, the J call TRBJ1-6, with a weak D call TRBD1 (5 bases). The CDR3 has 15 amino acids. CDR1 DFQATT and CDR2 SNEGSKA come from the germline V gene (reference sequence). V lost 3 bases and J lost 9, with 18 bases in between. In DNA, the CDR3 is TGCAGTGCTAGTTTGCCCGCCAGGGCCGCTTCACCCCTCCACTTT. Its protein product is CSASLPARAASPLHF.

J is TRBJ2-1 and V is TRBV6-5, with a weak D call TRBD2 (6 bases). The CDR3 has 14 amino acids. Germline V lookup: CDR1 MNHEY, CDR2 SVGAGI. Trimming removed 6 bases at V and 0 bases at J, with 9 bases between. The CDR3 spells CASSADYSYNEQFF. The CDR3 DNA follows: TGTGCCAGCAGCGCGGACTACTCCTACAATGAGCAGTTCTTC.

CDR3 DNA sequence: TGTGCCAGCAGCTTGGGGACACTGAACACTGAAGCTTTCTTT. Translating it yields CASSLGTLNTEAFF. V is TRBV5-6 and J is TRBJ1-1, with D maybe TRBD1 (5 bases). Trimming cost V 0 bases and J 0 bases, with 6 bases left between them. From germline, CDR1 is SGHDT and CDR2 YYEEEE. CDR3 length: 14 amino acids.

The rearrangement links TRBV7-6 to TRBJ2-1; 14 positions match TRBD2. J gave up 3 bases and V 8 bases, and 6 bases lay outside the gene matches. This CDR3 has 16 residues. In germline, CDR1 is SGHVS, CDR2 FNYEAQ. The CDR3 reads CASVPGLAGDYNEQFF. CDR3 DNA: TGTGCCAGCGTACCGGGACTAGCGGGGGACTACAATGAGCAGTTCTTC.

This sequence joins TRBV5-1 and TRBJ1-1; D unresolved. The germline CDR1 and CDR2 sequences are SGHRS and YFSETQ. CDR3 length equals 14 residues. The ends were cut back, 2 bases at V and 0 bases at J, with 8 bases in the middle. CDR3 loop: CASSFRAMNTEAFF. The DNA for the CDR3 is TGCGCCAGCAGCTTTCGCGCGATGAACACTGAAGCTTTCTTT. The whole variable domain, remainder taken from reference TRBV5-1 and TRBJ1-1, is KAGVTQTPRYLIKTRGQQVTLSCSPISGHRSVSWYQQTPGQGLQFLFEYFSETQRNKGNFPGRFSGRQFSNSRSEMNVSTLELGDSALYLCASSFRAMNTEAFFGQGTRLTVV.

The V call is TRBV24-1, the J call TRBJ1-2, with D perhaps TRBD1 (5 bases). This CDR3 has 13 residues. From germline, CDR1 is KGHDR and CDR2 SFDVKD. V was clipped by 4 bases and J by 5 bases, with 10 bases between them. CDR3 nucleotides: TGTGCCACCAGTGACACCGACAGTTATGGCTACACCTTC. It encodes CATSDTDSYGYTF.

V gene TRBV12-5 combines with J gene TRBJ1-6; TRBD1 aligns across 8 bases. Per germline, CDR1 LGHNT and CDR2 FRNRAP. This CDR3 comprises 17 residues. After removal of 8 bases from V and 6 bases from J, the junction contained 15 bases not matched to a gene. The CDR3 DNA reads TGTGCTAGTTCTTGCCCAAAAGGACAGGGAAGTAATTCACCCCTCCACTTT. Amino acid sequence: CASSCPKGQGSNSPLHF.

The chain uses TRBV5-1 and TRBJ1-1; D uncertain. Per the germline V gene, CDR1 is SGHRS and CDR2 is YFSETQ. Between the trimmed V and J ends, which lost 4 bases and 2 bases, there was a span of 9 bases. The CDR3 has 13 amino acids. The CDR3 reads CASSNEQNTEAFF. The DNA for the CDR3 is TGCGCCAGCAGCAACGAGCAAAACACTGAAGCTTTCTTT.